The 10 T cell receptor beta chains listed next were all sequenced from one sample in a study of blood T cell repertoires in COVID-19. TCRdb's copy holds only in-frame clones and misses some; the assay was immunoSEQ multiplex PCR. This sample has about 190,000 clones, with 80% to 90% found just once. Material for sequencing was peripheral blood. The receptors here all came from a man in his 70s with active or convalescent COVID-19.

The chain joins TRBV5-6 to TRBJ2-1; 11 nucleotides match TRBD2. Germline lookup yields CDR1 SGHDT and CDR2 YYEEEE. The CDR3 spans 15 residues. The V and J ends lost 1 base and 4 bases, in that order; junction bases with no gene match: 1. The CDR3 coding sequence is TGTGCCAGCAGCTTGACTAGCGGGAGTTACAATGAGCAGTTCTTC. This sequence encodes CASSLTSGSYNEQFF.

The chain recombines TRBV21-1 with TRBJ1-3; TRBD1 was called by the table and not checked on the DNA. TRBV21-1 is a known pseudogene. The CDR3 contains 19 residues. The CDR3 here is CASSSRDRGSPYSGNTIYF. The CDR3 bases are TGTGCCAGCAGCTCCCGGGACAGGGGATCCCCTTACTCTGGAAACACCATATATTTT.

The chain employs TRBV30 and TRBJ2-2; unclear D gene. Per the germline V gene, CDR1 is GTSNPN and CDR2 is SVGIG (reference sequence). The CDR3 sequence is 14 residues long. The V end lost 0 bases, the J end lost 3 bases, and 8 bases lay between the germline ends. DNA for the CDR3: TGTGCCTGGAGTGTACAACGGGACACCGGGGAGCTGTTTTTT. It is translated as CAWSVQRDTGELFF.

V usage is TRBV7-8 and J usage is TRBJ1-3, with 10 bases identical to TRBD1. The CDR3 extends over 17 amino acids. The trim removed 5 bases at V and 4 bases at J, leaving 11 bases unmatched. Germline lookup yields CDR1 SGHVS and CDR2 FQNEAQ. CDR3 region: CASSPRQGAHSGNTIYF. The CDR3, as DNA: TGTGCCAGCAGCCCTAGACAGGGGGCGCATTCAGGAAACACCATATATTTT.

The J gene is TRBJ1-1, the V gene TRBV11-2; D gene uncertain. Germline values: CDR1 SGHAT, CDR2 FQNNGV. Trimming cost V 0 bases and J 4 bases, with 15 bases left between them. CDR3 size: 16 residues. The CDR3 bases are TGTGCCAGCAGCTTAGAGACACCTCCTTCGAGCACTGAAGCTTTCTTT. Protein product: CASSLETPPSSTEAFF.

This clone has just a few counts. CDR3 residues: CASSLGAGVADTQYF. DNA for the CDR3: TGTGCCAGCAGCTTAGGCGCGGGGGTGGCAGATACGCAGTATTTT. This rearrangement joins TRBV7-9 to TRBJ2-3; 7 bases agree with TRBD2. CDR1 and CDR2 (germline): SEHNR, FQNEAQ (reference sequence). Losses at the gene ends were 1 base for V and 4 bases for J; bases not matched to a gene: 5. This CDR3 is built from 15 residues.

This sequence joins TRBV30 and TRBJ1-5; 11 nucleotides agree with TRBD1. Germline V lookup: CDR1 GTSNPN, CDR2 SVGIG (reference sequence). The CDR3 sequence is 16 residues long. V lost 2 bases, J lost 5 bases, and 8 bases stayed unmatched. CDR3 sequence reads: CAWSHKPGQGDQPQHF. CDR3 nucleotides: TGTGCCTGGAGTCACAAACCGGGACAGGGGGATCAGCCCCAGCATTTT.

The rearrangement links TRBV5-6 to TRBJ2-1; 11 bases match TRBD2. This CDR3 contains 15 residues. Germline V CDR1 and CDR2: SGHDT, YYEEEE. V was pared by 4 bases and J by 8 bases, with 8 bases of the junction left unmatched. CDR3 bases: TGTGCCAGCAGCACAGTTAGCGGGGGGGCTTATGAGCAGTTCTTC. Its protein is CASSTVSGGAYEQFF.

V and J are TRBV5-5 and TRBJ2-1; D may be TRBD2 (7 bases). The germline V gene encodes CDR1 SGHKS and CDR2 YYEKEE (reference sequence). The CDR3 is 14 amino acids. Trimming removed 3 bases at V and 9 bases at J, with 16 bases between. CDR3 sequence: CASSWGGDTGEQFF. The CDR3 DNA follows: TGTGCCAGCAGCTGGGGGGGCGACACGGGTGAGCAGTTCTTC.

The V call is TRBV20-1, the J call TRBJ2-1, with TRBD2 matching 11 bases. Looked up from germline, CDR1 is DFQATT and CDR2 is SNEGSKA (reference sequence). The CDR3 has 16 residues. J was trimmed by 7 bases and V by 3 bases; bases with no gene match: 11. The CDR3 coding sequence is TGCAGTGCTAGTGGGTCTAGCGGGGGGCCACGGAATGAGCAGTTCTTC. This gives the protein CSASGSSGGPRNEQFF.